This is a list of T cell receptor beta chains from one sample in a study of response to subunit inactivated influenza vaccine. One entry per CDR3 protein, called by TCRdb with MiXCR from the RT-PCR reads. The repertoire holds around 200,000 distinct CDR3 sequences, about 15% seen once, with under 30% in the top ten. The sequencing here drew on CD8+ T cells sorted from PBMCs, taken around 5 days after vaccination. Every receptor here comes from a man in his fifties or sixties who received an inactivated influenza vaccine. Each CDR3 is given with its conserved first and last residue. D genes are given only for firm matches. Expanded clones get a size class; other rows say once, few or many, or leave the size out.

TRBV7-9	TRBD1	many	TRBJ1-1	TGTGCCAGCAGCTACGGACAGGGGGAAGCTTTCTTT	CASSYGQGEAFF
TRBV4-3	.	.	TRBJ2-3	TGCGCCAGCAGCCCGAGGGAAGGTGATACCATCGCGCAGTATTTT	CASSPREGDTIAQYF
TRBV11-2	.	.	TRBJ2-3	TGTGCCAGCAGCTTAGTCCGGACTAGCACAGATACGCAGTATTTT	CASSLVRTSTDTQYF
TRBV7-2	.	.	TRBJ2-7	TGTGCCAGCAGCGAATACGACAGGTGGACCTACGAGCAGTACTTC	CASSEYDRWTYEQYF
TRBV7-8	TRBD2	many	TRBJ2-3	TGTGCCAGCAGCTTACGTCCAGCGGGAGGCACAGATACGCAGTATTTT	CASSLRPAGGTDTQYF
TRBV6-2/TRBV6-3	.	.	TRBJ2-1	TGTGCCAGCAGTTACTCGATGGGAAACTCCTACAATGAGCAGTTCTTC	CASSYSMGNSYNEQFF
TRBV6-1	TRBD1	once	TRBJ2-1	TGTGCCAGCAGTGAAGCTTCCGGGACAGGGGTGGGCAATGAGCAGTTCTTC	CASSEASGTGVGNEQFF
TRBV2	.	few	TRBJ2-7	TGTGCCAGCAGGTACACCAACTCCTACGAGCAGTACTTC	CASRYTNSYEQYF
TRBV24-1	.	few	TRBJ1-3	TGTGCCACCAGTGATCCTCTTGGAAACACCATATATTTT	CATSDPLGNTIYF
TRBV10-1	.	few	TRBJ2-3	TGCGCCAGCAGTGAGTATGGAGAGCCCGGTGATACGCAGTATTTT	CASSEYGEPGDTQYF
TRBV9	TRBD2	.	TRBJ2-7	TGTGCCAGCAGCGCCGGGGGCACCGCGGGAGGAAAGCAGTACTTC	CASSAGGTAGGKQYF
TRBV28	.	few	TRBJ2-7	TGTGCCAGCAGTTTTTTGGGGGCAGCCTACGAGCAGTACTTC	CASSFLGAAYEQYF
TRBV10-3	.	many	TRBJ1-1	TGTGCCATCAAGGGCAATTTGAACACTGAAGCTTTCTTT	CAIKGNLNTEAFF
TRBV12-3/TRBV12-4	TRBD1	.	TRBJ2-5	TGTGCCAGCAGCTCGGAGACAGGGGTCGGGGAGACCCAGTACTTC	CASSSETGVGETQYF
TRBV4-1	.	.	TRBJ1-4	TGCGCCAGCAGCCCCGTCGGGTTTCAAACTAATGAAAAACTGTTTTTT	CASSPVGFQTNEKLFF
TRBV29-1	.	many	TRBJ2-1	TGCAGCTTCCAGCAGACATACAATGAGCAGTTCTTC	CSFQQTYNEQFF
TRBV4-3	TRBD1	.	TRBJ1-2	TGCGCCAGCAGCCAAGATACGGGACAGGCCTATGGCTACACCTTC	CASSQDTGQAYGYTF
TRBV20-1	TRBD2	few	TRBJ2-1	TGCAGTGCTAGAGATCATGCGGGAGCAACCTACAATGAGCAGTTCTTC	CSARDHAGATYNEQFF
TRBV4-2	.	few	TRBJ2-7	TGTGCCAGCAGCCAAGAGTTGGGGCCCTACGAGCAGTACTTC	CASSQELGPYEQYF
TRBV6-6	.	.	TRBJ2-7	TGTGCCAGCAGTTACGGGCTAAACTACGAGCAGTACTTC	CASSYGLNYEQYF
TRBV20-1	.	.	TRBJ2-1	TGCAGTGCTAGGCCTCCGGGACTTATCTACAATGAGCAGTTCTTC	CSARPPGLIYNEQFF
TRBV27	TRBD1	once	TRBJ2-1	TGTGCCAGCAGTAACGACAGGGCGGCCTACAATGAGCAGTTCTTC	CASSNDRAAYNEQFF
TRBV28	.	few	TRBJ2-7	TGTGCCAGCAGCCCCGGTGGTGGGTCCTACGAGCAGTACTTC	CASSPGGGSYEQYF
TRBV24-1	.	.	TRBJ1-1	TGTGCCACCACTGTAGGGAACACTGAAGCTTTCTTT	CATTVGNTEAFF
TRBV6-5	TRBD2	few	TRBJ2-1	TGTGCCAGCAGTTTAGGACTAGCGGGAGTGTATGAGCAGTTCTTC	CASSLGLAGVYEQFF
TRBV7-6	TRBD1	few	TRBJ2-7	TGTGCCAGCAGCCAGGGGGCGGGGGAGCAGTACTTC	CASSQGAGEQYF
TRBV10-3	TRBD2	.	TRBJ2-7	TGTGCCATCAGTGACCCAGGACTAGCGGGAGGATTCTCCTACGAGCAGTACTTC	CAISDPGLAGGFSYEQYF
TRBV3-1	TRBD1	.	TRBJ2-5	TGTGCCAGCAGCCAAGATGTCTGGACAGGGGGCGGACAGACCCAGTACTTC	CASSQDVWTGGGQTQYF
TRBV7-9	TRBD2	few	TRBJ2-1	TGTGCCAGCAGAACCTCGGGACTAGCGATCCACAATGAGCAGTTCTTC	CASRTSGLAIHNEQFF
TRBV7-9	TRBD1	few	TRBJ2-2	TGTGCCAGCAGCGTTTGGACAGGGGGGAAGTCCGGGGAGCTGTTTTTT	CASSVWTGGKSGELFF
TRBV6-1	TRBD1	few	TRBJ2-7	TGTGCCAGCAGTGGGACAGGGAGCTCCTACGAGCAGTACTTC	CASSGTGSSYEQYF
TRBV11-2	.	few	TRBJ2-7	TGTGCCAGCAGCTTAGTCGCGGGGGCGCGACACCACGAGCAGTACTTC	CASSLVAGARHHEQYF
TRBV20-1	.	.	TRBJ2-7	TGCAGTGCCGAGCCAGTCTCGGGAAACGAGCAGTACTTC	CSAEPVSGNEQYF
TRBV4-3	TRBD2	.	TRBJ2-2	TGCGCCAGCAGCCAAGCTTACGTCGAACTAGCGGGAAGTACCGGGGAGCTGTTTTTT	CASSQAYVELAGSTGELFF
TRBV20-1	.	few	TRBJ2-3	TGCAGTCTCATACCGGACGTTTCTAGCACAGATACGCAGTATTTT	CSLIPDVSSTDTQYF
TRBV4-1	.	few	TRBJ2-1	TGCGCCAGCAGCCATGGGAGCGAGGGGATCAATGAGCAGTTCTTC	CASSHGSEGINEQFF
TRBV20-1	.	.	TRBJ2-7	TGCAGTGCTAGAGATTCGGGCGGGGGCTTTTACAAGCAGTACTTC	CSARDSGGGFYKQYF
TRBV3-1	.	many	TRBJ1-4	TGTGCCAGCAGCCAAGCTGAAAAACTGTTTTTT	CASSQAEKLFF
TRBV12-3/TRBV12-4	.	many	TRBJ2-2	TGTGCCAGCAGTTTTGGTTTATTCGAGAACACCGGGGAGCTGTTTTTT	CASSFGLFENTGELFF
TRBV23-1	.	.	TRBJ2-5	TGCGCCAGCAGTCAATCCAGGTCCGTGGAGACCCAGTACTTC	CASSQSRSVETQYF
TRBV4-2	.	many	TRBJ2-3	TGTGCCAGCAGCCAAGATTTACAGGGATTGGATACGCAGTATTTT	CASSQDLQGLDTQYF
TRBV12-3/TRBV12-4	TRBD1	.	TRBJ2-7	TGTGCCAGCAGTTTATGGGCCGGGACAGCAGCCCACGAGCAGTACTTC	CASSLWAGTAAHEQYF
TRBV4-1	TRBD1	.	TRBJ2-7	TGCGCCAGCAGCCAAACCCCGGGACAGGGGGGCTACGAGCAGTACTTC	CASSQTPGQGGYEQYF
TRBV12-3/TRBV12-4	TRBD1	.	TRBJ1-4	TGTGCCAGCAGCAGGGACAGGGGAACGGGAAAACTGTTTTTT	CASSRDRGTGKLFF
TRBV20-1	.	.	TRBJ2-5	TGCAGTGCTAGAAGCACAGGGAAACAAGAGACCCAGTACTTC	CSARSTGKQETQYF
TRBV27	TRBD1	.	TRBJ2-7	TGTGCCAGCAGTTTTAGGCCAGGGGGCTTGTACGAGCAGTACTTC	CASSFRPGGLYEQYF
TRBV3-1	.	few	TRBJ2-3	TGTGCCAGCAGCCAAGTTTTAACAGATACGCAGTATTTT	CASSQVLTDTQYF
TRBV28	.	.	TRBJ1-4	TGTGCCAGCAGTTTCACCTCTGGGCGGTATGAAAAACTGTTTTTT	CASSFTSGRYEKLFF
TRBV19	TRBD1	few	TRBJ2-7	TGTGCCAGTAGTTGGACAGGGGGTCCTACTTCCTACCACGAGCAGTACTTC	CASSWTGGPTSYHEQYF
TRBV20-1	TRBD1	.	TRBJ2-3	TGCAGTGCTAGAGGGGTGAGGGGGCCCGATACGCAGTATTTT	CSARGVRGPDTQYF
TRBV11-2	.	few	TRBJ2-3	TGTGCCAGCAGCTTAGGTTACGGCACAGATACGCAGTATTTT	CASSLGYGTDTQYF